Sequencing of this T cell receptor beta chain was carried out in a study of cytomegalovirus exposure and HLA in healthy donors. The protocol was immunoSEQ multiplex PCR, while the TCRdb copy is restricted to in-frame clones and leaves out a portion. In the table there are about 220,000 clones, 90% to 95% of which are singletons. The CDR3 spans 14 residues. The V segment lost 4 bases and the J segment 6 bases; nucleotides outside the gene matches: 4. Germline lookup yields CDR1 SGHNT and CDR2 YYREEE (reference sequence). Turning to this clone: The antigen remains undetermined.

Findings and limits, study-wide: Most TCRs appeared rarely, but some public TCRs recurred in many donors.

The sample comprised PBMCs. The gene calls are TRBV5-4 and TRBJ2-7; the match to TRBD2 covers 13 bases. The TCR comes from a woman aged 18-29 years in good health and CMV-seronegative. The CDR3 spells CASSPRTSGSEQYF. In DNA form, the CDR3 reads TGTGCCAGCAGCCCACGGACTAGCGGGAGCGAGCAGTACTTC.